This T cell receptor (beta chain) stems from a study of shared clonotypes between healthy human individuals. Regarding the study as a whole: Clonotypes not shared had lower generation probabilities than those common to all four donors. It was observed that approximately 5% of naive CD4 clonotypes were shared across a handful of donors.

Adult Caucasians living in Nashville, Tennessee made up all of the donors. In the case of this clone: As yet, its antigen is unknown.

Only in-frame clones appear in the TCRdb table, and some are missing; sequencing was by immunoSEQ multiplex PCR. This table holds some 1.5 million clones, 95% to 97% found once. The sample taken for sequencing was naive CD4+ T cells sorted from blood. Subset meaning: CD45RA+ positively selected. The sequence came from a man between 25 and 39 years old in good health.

The CDR3 coding sequence is TGTGCCAGCAGTTTATCATTAGCGGGAACCCCCGAGCAGTTCTTC. Protein product: CASSLSLAGTPEQFF. J is TRBJ2-1 and V is TRBV27; 8 bases are a match to TRBD2. The CDR3 spans 15 residues. With V trimmed by 0 bases and J by 10 bases, 8 bases remained unmatched. CDR1 and CDR2 (germline): MNHEY, SMNVEV (reference sequence).